This entry lists 7 T cell receptor beta chains sequenced from one sample in a study of T cell changes during pregnancy in multiple sclerosis (dated by TCRdb to between 2018 and 2020). Library preparation used the immunoSEQ multiplex PCR assay. The clones in this table, taken by TCRdb from immuneACCESS, are in-frame only. Not every clone is retained; where verified, under half of the shortfall comes from an unresolved V gene, and the cause of the rest is unknown. In this sample the table shows approximately 31,000 clones, about 92% of which occur a single time. Of the sample, approximately 0.41% falls within the top ten clones. The source material was CD4+ T cells from peripheral blood mononuclear cells, sampled in the second trimester of pregnancy. Source of these receptors: a female donor with multiple sclerosis, enrolled in a pregnancy study.

J is TRBJ2-2 and V is TRBV7-9, with D maybe TRBD2 (6 bases). Trimming removed 2 bases at V and 1 base at J, with 8 bases between. Germline CDR1 and CDR2: SEHNR and FQNEAQ (reference sequence). The CDR3 runs 15 residues. The CDR3 DNA is TGTGCCAGCAGCTTAAGGGAGGTGAACACCGGGGAGCTGTTTTTT. This sequence encodes CASSLREVNTGELFF. The complete variable domain, with remaining parts taken from reference TRBV7-9 and TRBJ2-2, reads DTGVSQNPRHKITKRGQNVTFRCDPISEHNRLYWYRQTLGQGPEFLTYFQNEAQLEKSRLLSDRFSAERPKGSFSTLEIQRTEQGDSAMYLCASSLREVNTGELFFGEGSRLTVL.

This clone has a single count. This chain uses TRBV30 with TRBJ1-2; D might be TRBD1 (5 bases). Germline V gene sequence: CDR1 GTSNPN, CDR2 SVGIG (reference sequence). The V gene lost 2 bases and the J gene lost 4 bases, with 8 bases spanning the gap. The CDR3 contains 12 residues. In DNA, the CDR3 is TGTGCCTGGAGTAGGGGAAGCTATGGCTACACCTTC. This translates into CAWSRGSYGYTF.

The chain recombines TRBV10-2 with TRBJ2-1; 13 bases are shared with TRBD2. This CDR3 is 15 amino acids long. V gave up 6 bases and J gave up 2 bases; unmatched junction bases: 1. Germline V gene lookup returns CDR1 WSHSY and CDR2 SAAADI. This chain's CDR3 is CASRGTSGTYNEQFF. The DNA for the CDR3 is TGCGCCAGCAGGGGGACTAGCGGGACCTACAATGAGCAGTTCTTC.

The V call is TRBV10-3, the J call TRBJ2-3, with 12 positions matching TRBD2. CDR1 is ENHRY and CDR2 is SYGVKD in the germline V gene. The length of the CDR3 is 17 residues. The J segment lost 1 base and the V segment lost 6 bases, leaving 8 bases of the junction unmatched. The CDR3 DNA follows: TGTGCCATCAGCCCCGGACTAGCGGGGAAGGGCACAGATACGCAGTATTTT. Its protein is CAISPGLAGKGTDTQYF.

The J gene is TRBJ2-3, the V gene TRBV19, with 7 bases matching TRBD2. V trimming: 8 bases; J trimming: 2 bases; junction bases outside the gene matches: 16. Germline CDR1 reads LNHDA; CDR2 reads SQIVND (reference sequence). The CDR3 runs to 17 residues. CDR3 sequence reads: CASRPEEPGGDTDTQYF. For the CDR3, the DNA is TGTGCCAGTCGCCCTGAGGAGCCGGGAGGTGACACAGATACGCAGTATTTT.

CDR3 residues: CASSQEASGAPYEQYF. The CDR3 bases are TGTGCCAGCAGCCAAGAAGCTAGCGGAGCGCCCTACGAGCAGTACTTC. The rearrangement joins TRBV4-2 to TRBJ2-7; 7 positions agree with TRBD2. CDR3 length: 16 residues. Germline assignment: CDR1 LGHNA and CDR2 YNFKEQ. Trimming took 0 bases from V and 2 from J; bases not matched to a gene: 7.

The gene calls are TRBV18 and TRBJ2-7, with 9 bases fitting TRBD2. V lost 0 bases and J lost 4; bases outside the gene matches: 4. Germline-derived CDR1 and CDR2 are KGHSH and LQKENI. CDR3 size: 15 residues. The CDR3 bases are TGTGCCAGCTCACCACCTGGACTAGCGAATTACGAGCAGTACTTC. Encoded protein: CASSPPGLANYEQYF.